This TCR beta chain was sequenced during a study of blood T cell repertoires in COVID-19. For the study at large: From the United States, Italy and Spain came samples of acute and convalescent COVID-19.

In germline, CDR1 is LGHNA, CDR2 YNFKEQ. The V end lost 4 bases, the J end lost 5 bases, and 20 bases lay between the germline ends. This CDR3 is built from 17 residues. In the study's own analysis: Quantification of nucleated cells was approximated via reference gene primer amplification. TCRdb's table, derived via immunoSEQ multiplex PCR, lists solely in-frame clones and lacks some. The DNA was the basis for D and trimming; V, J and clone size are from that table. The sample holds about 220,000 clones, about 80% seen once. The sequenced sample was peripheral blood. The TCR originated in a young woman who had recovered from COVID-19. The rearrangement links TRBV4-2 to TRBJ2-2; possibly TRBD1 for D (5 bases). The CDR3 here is CASSRPTRQLGTGELFF. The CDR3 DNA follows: TGTGCCAGCAGCCGCCCTACCAGACAGCTGGGGACCGGGGAGCTGTTTTTT.